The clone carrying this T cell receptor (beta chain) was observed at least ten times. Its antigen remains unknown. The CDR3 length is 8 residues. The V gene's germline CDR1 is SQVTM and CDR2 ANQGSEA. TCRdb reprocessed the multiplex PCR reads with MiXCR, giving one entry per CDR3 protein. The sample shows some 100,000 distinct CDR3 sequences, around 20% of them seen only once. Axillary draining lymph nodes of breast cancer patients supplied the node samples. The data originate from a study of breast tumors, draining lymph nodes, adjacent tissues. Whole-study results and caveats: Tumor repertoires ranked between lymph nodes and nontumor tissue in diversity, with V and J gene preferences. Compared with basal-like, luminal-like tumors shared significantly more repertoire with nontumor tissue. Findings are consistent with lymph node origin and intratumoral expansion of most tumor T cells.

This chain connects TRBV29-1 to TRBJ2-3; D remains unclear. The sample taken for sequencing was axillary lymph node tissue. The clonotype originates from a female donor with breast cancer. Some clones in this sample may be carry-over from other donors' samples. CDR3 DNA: TGCACCACAGATACGCAGTATTTT. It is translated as CTTDTQYF.